This TCR beta chain was found in a study of T-cell reconstitution after alpha-beta-depleted transplantation in children. Unique molecular identifiers were incorporated when the TCRbeta library was constructed. TCRdb itself ran the PCR reads through MiXCR, one entry per CDR3 protein. The data show 250,000 to 400,000 distinct CDR3 sequences, approximately 20% seen once. This clonotype has more than one count but fewer than ten. The antigen remains undetermined. CDR1 and CDR2 from the germline V gene are LGHNA and YNFKEQ. The CDR3 consists of 16 residues. Losses at the gene ends were 3 bases for V and 3 bases for J; bases not matched to a gene: 4. General study findings and limits: Expanded graft clones numbering several hundred reportedly gave rise to alpha-beta T cells about two months after transplant. The authors attributed T-cell counts and diversity one year after transplant mostly to newly produced T cells. Some patients' high day-60 TCRbeta diversity was attributed to recipient cells surviving conditioning.

This chain links TRBV4-2 with TRBJ2-2; 10 nucleotides match TRBD2. This clonotype was obtained from a male patient between 10 and 17 years old who had a stem cell transplant for acute lymphoblastic leukemia, so the T cells may come from the graft donor. Here the sequenced sample was PBMCs, mostly from graft donor cells, taken 180 days after TCRalphabeta/CD19-depleted stem cell transplant. This CDR3 reads CASSHVGLADTGELFF. The CDR3 nucleotides read TGTGCCAGCAGCCACGTTGGACTAGCGGACACCGGGGAGCTGTTTTTT.